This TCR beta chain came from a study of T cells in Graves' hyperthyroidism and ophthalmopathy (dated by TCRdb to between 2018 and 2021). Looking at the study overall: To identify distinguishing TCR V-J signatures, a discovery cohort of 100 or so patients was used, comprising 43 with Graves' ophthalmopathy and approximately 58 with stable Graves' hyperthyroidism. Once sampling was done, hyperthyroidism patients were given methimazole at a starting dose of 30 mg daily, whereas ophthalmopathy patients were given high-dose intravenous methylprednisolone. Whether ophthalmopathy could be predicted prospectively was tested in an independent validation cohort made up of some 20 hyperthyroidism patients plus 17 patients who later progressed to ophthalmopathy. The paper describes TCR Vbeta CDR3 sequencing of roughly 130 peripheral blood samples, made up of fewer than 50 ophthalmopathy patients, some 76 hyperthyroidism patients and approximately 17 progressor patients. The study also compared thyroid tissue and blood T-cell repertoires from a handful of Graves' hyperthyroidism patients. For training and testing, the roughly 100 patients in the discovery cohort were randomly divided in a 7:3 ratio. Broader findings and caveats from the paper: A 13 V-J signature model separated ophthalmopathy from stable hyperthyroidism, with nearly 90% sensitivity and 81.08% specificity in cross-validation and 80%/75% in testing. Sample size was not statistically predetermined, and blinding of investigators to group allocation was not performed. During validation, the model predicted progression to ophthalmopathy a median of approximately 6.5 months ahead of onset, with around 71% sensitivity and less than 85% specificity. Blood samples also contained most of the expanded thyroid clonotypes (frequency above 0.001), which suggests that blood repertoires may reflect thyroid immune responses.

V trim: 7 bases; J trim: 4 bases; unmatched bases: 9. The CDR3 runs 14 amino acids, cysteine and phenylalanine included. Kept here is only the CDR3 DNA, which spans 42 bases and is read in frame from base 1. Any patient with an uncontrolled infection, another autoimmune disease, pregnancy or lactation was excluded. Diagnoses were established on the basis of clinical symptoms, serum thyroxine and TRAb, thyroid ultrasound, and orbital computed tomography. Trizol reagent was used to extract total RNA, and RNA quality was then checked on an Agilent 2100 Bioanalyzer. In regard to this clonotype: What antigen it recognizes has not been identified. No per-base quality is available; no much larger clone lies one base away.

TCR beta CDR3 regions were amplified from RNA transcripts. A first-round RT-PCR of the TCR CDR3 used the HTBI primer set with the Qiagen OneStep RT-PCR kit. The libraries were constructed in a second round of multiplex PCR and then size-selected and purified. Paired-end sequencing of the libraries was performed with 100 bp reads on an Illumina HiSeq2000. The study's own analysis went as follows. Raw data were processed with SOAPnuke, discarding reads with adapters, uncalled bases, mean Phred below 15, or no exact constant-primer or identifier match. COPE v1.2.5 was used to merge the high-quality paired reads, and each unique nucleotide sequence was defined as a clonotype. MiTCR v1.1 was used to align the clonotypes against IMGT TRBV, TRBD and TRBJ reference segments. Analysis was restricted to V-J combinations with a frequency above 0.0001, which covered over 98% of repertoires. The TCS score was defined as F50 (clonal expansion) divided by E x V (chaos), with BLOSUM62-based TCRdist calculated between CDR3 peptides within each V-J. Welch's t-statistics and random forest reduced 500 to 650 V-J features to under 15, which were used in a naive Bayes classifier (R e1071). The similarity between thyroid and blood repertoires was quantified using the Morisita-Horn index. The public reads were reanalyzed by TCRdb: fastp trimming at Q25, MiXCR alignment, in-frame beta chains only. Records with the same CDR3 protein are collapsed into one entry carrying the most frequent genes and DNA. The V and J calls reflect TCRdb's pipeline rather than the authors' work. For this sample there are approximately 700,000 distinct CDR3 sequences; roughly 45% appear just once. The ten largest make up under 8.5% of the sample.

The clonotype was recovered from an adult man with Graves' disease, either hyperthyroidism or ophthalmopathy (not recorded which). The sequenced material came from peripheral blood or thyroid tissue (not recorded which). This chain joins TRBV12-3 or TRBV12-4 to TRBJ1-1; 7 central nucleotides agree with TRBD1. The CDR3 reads CASTQGQWGTEAFF. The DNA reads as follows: TGTGCCAGCACCCAGGGACAGTGGGGCACTGAAGCTTTCTTT.